A single T cell receptor (beta chain) is shown here with its context. Antigen unknown. A much larger clone lies one base from this, so it may be a read error. Researchers generated TCR beta cDNA from around 0.55 ug of total RNA, relying on a constant-region primer. For TCR beta, libraries were produced by three nested multiplex PCR rounds using slightly modified ARM-PCR. Forward primers for TRBV1-TRBV30 and a C-beta reverse primer served the first two PCR rounds, at roughly 10 cycles each. TCRdb called the multiplex PCR reads again in MiXCR, with one record for every CDR3 protein. In the table there are roughly 120,000 distinct CDR3 sequences, approximately 68% of which are singletons. The data belong to a study of tumor-infiltrating lymphocytes in primary liver carcinoma. Study-wide context: Subjects consisted of male and female patients aged 30 to 69 years. Productive TCRbeta reads per sample were roughly 3.5 to 8 million, not differing by tissue. Study results and caveats: It was tumor-adjacent and tumor-blood pairs that overlapped less than tumor region pairs did.

Bulk tissue was left unsorted, and RNA and DNA were co-extracted from 20-30 mg of it. Chronic HBV infection was present in the patients, who were treatment-naive. Germline CDR1 and CDR2: MDHEN and SYDVKM. The CDR3 spans 13 residues. The clonotype was recovered from a woman between 55 and 75 years old with primary liver carcinoma and hepatitis B virus infection. Specimen: tumor-adjacent normal liver tissue. This chain links TRBV28 with TRBJ2-2, with TRBD1 identical over 7 bases. CDR3 bases: TGTGTCAGCAGGGACAGTTACACCGGGGAGCTGTTTTTT. It encodes CVSRDSYTGELFF.